This T cell receptor (beta chain) was sequenced during a study of cytomegalovirus exposure and HLA in healthy donors. As for the study in general: For the roughly 390 genotyped donors, around 76% fell within the Caucasian-associated ancestry cluster.

Study findings and constraints: Links to common viral pathogens appeared, in a later analysis, for several of the most significant clusters. The study flagged 150 to 200 TCR beta chains as cytomegalovirus-associated.

Worth noting for this clone: Its antigen is not identified.

Researchers ran the PCR with 60 Vbeta and 13 Jbeta primers. Sequenced by immunoSEQ multiplex PCR; TCRdb stores in-frame clones only, minus some. The sample has about 200,000 clones, about two thirds seen once. Germline trimming cut 5 bases from V and 4 bases from J; bases unmatched to any gene: 6. Germline V gene data show CDR1 as SGHTA and CDR2 as FQGTGA. This CDR3 has 14 amino acids. When sampled, the donors appeared nominally healthy, though they likely had unrecorded immune exposures. The TCR was taken from a man in his forties in good health and CMV-seropositive. The sequenced material came from PBMCs. The chain is built from TRBV7-3 and TRBJ2-7, with 9 bases that match TRBD1. The CDR3 DNA reads TGTGCCAGCAGCCTCGGGACAGGGCCTTACGAGCAGTACTTC. Its protein product is CASSLGTGPYEQYF.